Included here is one TCR beta chain sequence, with context. Original processing notes: Reference gene primer amplification gave estimated nucleated cell counts. Repertoires were generated with immunoSEQ multiplex PCR, while TCRdb's copy carries only in-frame clones and drops some. V, J and clone size were drawn from that table, and D and trimming were deduced from the DNA. The table lists approximately 6,600 clones, 75% to 90% of them singletons. V lost 1 base to trimming and J lost 5 bases, with 11 bases between them. Germline values: CDR1 SGHAT, CDR2 FQNNGV. This CDR3 has 14 amino acids. This specimen comes from a study of blood T cell repertoires in COVID-19. About the research overall: COVID-19 samples collected from the United States, Italy and Spain covered acute and convalescent phases. Nucleic acid was either cDNA or gDNA, and it came from T cells, B-cell-depleted T cells, or PBMCs.

The chain employs TRBV11-2 and TRBJ2-5; a weak D match, TRBD2 (7 bases). Material: peripheral blood. This TCR came from a man older than 75 with active COVID-19. CDR3 amino acids: CASSLARGGETQYF. CDR3 bases: TGTGCCAGCAGCTTAGCAAGGGGGGGGGAGACCCAGTACTTC.